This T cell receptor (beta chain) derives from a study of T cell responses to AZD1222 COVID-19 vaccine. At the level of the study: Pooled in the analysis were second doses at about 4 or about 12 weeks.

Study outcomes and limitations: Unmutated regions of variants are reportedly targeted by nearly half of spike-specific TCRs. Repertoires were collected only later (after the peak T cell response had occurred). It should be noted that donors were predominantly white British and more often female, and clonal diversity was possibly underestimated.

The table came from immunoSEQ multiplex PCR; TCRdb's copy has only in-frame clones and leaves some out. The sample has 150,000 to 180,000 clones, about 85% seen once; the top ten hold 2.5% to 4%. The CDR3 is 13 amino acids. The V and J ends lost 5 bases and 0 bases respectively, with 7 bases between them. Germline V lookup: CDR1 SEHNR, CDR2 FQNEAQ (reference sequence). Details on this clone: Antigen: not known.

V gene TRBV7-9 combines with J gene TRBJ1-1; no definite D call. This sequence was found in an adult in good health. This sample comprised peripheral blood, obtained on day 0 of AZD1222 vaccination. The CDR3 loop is CASSPPMNTEAFF. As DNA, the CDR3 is TGTGCCAGCAGCCCTCCCATGAACACTGAAGCTTTCTTT.